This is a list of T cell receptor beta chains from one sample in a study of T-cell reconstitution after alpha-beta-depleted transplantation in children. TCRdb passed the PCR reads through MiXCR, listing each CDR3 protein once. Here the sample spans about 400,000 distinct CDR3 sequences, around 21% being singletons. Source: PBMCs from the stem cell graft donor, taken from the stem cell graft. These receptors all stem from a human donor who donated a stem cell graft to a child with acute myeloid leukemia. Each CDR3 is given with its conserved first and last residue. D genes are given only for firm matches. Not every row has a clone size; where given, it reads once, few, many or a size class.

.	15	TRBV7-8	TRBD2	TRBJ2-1	TGTGCCAGCAGCGAAAGACTAGCGGCCTACAATGAGCAGTTCTTC	CASSERLAAYNEQFF
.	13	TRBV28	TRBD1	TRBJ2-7	TGTGCCAGCAGGCGCCAGGGGGCTGGGGAGCAGTACTTC	CASRRQGAGEQYF
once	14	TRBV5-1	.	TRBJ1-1	TGCGCCAGCAGCCGACCTGACGGGAACACTGAAGCTTTCTTT	CASSRPDGNTEAFF
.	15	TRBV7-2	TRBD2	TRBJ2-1	TGTGCCAGCAGCTTTATAGCGGGAGAGGGCAATGAGCAGTTCTTC	CASSFIAGEGNEQFF
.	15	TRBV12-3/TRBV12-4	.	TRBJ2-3	TGTGCCAGCAGTTTAGGTGATAGCGGCACAGATACGCAGTATTTT	CASSLGDSGTDTQYF
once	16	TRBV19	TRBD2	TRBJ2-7	TGTGCCAGTAGTATATCGAATAGCGGGAGCCTCTACGAGCAGTACTTC	CASSISNSGSLYEQYF
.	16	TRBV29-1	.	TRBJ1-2	TGCAGCGTTGAAGACTGGCCCGGCGGGTCTAACTATGGCTACACCTTC	CSVEDWPGGSNYGYTF
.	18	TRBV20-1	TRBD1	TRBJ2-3	TGCAGTGCTTACCCAATGCCCGGGACAGGGGGCTTCACAGATACGCAGTATTTT	CSAYPMPGTGGFTDTQYF
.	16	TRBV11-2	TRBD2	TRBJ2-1	TGTGCCAGCAGCCCTTGGACTAGCGGGAGTTACAATGAGCAGTTCTTC	CASSPWTSGSYNEQFF
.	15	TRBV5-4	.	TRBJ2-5	TGTGCCAGCAGCTTGGTGGGGTCCCGCCAAGAGACCCAGTACTTC	CASSLVGSRQETQYF
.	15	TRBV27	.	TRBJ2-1	TGTGCCAGCAGTCGTTATCGCTACTCCTACAATGAGCAGTTCTTC	CASSRYRYSYNEQFF
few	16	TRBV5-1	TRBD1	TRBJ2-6	TGCGCCAGCAGCTCGCAGACAGGGGACGGGGCCAACGTCCTGACTTTC	CASSSQTGDGANVLTF
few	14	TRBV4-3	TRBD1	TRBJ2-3	TGCGCCAGCAGCCAAGGGGGGGGACAGGGGACGCAGTATTTT	CASSQGGGQGTQYF
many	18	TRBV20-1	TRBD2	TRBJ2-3	TGCAGTGCTAGAGATTCCTTCGGGACTAGCGGAATGACAGATACGCAGTATTTT	CSARDSFGTSGMTDTQYF
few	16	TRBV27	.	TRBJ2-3	TGTGCCAGCAGTTGGTTGGGTCGGGCAAGTACAGATACGCAGTATTTT	CASSWLGRASTDTQYF
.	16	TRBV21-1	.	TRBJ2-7	TGTGCCAGCAGCAAAGACAGGGAAAGATACCCCTACGAGCAGTACTTC	CASSKDRERYPYEQYF
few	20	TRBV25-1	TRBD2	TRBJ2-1	TGTGCCAGCAGTGAATATTCGGGACTAGCGGATATCCACTCCTACAATGAGCAGTTCTTC	CASSEYSGLADIHSYNEQFF
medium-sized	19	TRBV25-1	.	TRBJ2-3	TGTGCCAGCAGTGACCTAGACAGGCACAAGGAAACTAGCACAGATACGCAGTATTTT	CASSDLDRHKETSTDTQYF
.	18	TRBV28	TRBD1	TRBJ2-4	TGTGCCAGCAGGGGGGCACAGGGGGCAATTAGCGGGTTGGACATTCAGTACTTC	CASRGAQGAISGLDIQYF
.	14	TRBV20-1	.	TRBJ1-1	TGCAGTGCTTCAATCTATGAAGAGAACACTGAAGCTTTCTTT	CSASIYEENTEAFF
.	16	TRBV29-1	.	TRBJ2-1	TGCAGCGTTGAAGGGGCTAGAGGGAACCTCTACAATGAGCAGTTCTTC	CSVEGARGNLYNEQFF
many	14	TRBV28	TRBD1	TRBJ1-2	TGTGCCAGCAGTCTTACCGGGACAGACTATGGCTACACCTTC	CASSLTGTDYGYTF
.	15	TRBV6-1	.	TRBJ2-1	TGTGCCAGCAGTCCAGGGAAAATCTCCTACAATGAGCAGTTCTTC	CASSPGKISYNEQFF
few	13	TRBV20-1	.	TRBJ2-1	TGCAGTGCTGGACGGATAGGTTTTGGTGAGCAGTTCTTC	CSAGRIGFGEQFF
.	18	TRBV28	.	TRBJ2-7	TGTGCCAGCAGTTTACAAGGGGGGGCCAGGGTAAAGGTCTACGAGCAGTACTTC	CASSLQGGARVKVYEQYF
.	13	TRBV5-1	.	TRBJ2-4	TGCGCCAGCAGATCGGGACTGAAAAACATTCAGTACTTC	CASRSGLKNIQYF
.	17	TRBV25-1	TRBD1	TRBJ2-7	TGTGCCAGCAGTGAATCGGGACAGGTCGGTTTATCCTACGAGCAGTACTTC	CASSESGQVGLSYEQYF
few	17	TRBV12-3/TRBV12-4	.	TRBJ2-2	TGTGCCAGCAGTTTAGTATCCAAAGTCAGGGGCACCGGGGAGCTGTTTTTT	CASSLVSKVRGTGELFF
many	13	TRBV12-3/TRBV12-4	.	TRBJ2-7	TGTGCCAGCAGCCCGGACACTTGGGCCGCGCAGTACTTC	CASSPDTWAAQYF
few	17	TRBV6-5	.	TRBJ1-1	TGTGCCAGCAGTTACGTCCGGGACCCCCTTACCTGGGCTGAAGCTTTCTTT	CASSYVRDPLTWAEAFF
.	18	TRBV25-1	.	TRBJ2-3	TGTGCCAGCAGTGAACCCTTGCCGGACGGATCCAAAACAGATACGCAGTATTTT	CASSEPLPDGSKTDTQYF
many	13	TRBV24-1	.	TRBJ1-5	TGTGCCACCAGTGAAAACAGCTATCAGCCCCAGCATTTT	CATSENSYQPQHF
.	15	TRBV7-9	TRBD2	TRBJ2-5	TGTGCCAGCAGCGGAACTAGCGGGAGGCAGGAGACCCAGTACTTC	CASSGTSGRQETQYF
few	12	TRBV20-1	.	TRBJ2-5	TGCAGTGCTAGAGATGGCGAAGAGACCCAGTACTTC	CSARDGEETQYF
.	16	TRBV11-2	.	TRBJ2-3	TGTGCCAGCAGCTTAGGCGGCAGGGTGATCACAGATACGCAGTATTTT	CASSLGGRVITDTQYF
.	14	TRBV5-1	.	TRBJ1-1	TGCGCCAGCAGCTTTTCGGGAAGGGACACTGAAGCTTTCTTT	CASSFSGRDTEAFF